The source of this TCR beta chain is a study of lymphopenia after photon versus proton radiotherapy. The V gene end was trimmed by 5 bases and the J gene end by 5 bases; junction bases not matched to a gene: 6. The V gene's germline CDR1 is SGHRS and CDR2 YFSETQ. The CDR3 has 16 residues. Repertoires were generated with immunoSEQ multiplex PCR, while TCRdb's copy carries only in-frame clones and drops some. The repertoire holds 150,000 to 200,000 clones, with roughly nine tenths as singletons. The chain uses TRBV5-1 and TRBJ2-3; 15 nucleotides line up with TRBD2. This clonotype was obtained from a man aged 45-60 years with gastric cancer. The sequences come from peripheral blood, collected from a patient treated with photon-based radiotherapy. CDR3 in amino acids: CASSPGLAGGLDTQYF. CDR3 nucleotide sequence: TGCGCCAGCAGTCCGGGACTAGCGGGAGGTCTAGATACGCAGTATTTT.